The 20 T cell receptor beta chains listed next were all sequenced from one sample in a study of cytomegalovirus exposure and HLA in healthy donors. The PCR used 60 Vbeta and 13 Jbeta primers. TCRdb keeps only in-frame clones here, not all; method: immunoSEQ multiplex PCR. The sample has 150,000 to 200,000 clones; around three quarters are singletons. The sequenced sample was PBMCs. The receptors originated from a woman in her twenties or thirties in good health and CMV-seropositive.

The chain joins TRBV5-1 to TRBJ2-1; the D gene is possibly TRBD1 (6 bases). The CDR3 covers 14 residues. The germline CDR1 and CDR2 sequences are SGHRS and YFSETQ. Trimming cost V 3 bases and J 3 bases, with 10 bases left between them. The CDR3 reads CASSWVGGYNEQFF. For the CDR3, the DNA is TGCGCCAGCAGCTGGGTAGGGGGCTACAATGAGCAGTTCTTC.

This sequence joins TRBV4-1 and TRBJ2-1; 10 nucleotides align to TRBD1. This CDR3 is 21 amino acids long. Germline assignment: CDR1 MGHRA and CDR2 YSYEKL. With 4 bases clipped from V and 4 bases from J, the junction kept 22 bases outside the gene matches. The CDR3 sequence is CASSLRVFDPGQGTLYNEQFF. For the CDR3, the DNA is TGCGCCAGCAGCCTACGTGTCTTCGATCCGGGACAGGGGACCCTATACAATGAGCAGTTCTTC.

This clone was detected only once. The chain employs TRBV27 and TRBJ2-5, with a possible D match to TRBD1 (5 bases). CDR1 MNHEY and CDR2 SMNVEV come from the germline V gene (reference sequence). The CDR3 is made up of 14 amino acids. Trimming took 1 base from V and 5 from J, leaving 11 bases between them. CDR3 sequence reads: CASSLWGAGETQYF. The CDR3 DNA is TGTGCCAGCAGTTTATGGGGCGCAGGGGAGACCCAGTACTTC.

A remark on this clone: An end of the junction differs from the germline gene, which may be a read error. This chain connects TRBV4-1 to TRBJ1-3; D not certain. The V gene's germline CDR1 is MGHRA and CDR2 YSYEKL. CDR3 length: 14 residues. The CDR3 DNA is TGCGCCAGCAGCCAAGTAAGCTTTGGAGACACCATATATTTT. Its translation: CASSQVSFGDTIYF.

The gene calls are TRBV10-1 and TRBJ2-7, with D tentatively TRBD1 (5 bases). Germline CDR1 reads WNHNN; CDR2 reads SYGVQD (reference sequence). V was clipped by 5 bases and J by 3 bases, with 14 bases between them. The CDR3 loop spans 14 amino acids. CDR3 sequence reads: CASSPGQILYEQYF. CDR3 sequence (DNA): TGCGCCAGCAGTCCTGGACAAATCCTCTACGAGCAGTACTTC.

The J gene is TRBJ2-2, the V gene TRBV4-1; D may be TRBD1 (5 bases). The germline CDR1 and CDR2 sequences are MGHRA and YSYEKL. Trimming left V 0 bases short and J 3 bases short, with 11 bases between. The CDR3 runs to 16 residues. The CDR3 here is CASSQDLQVYTGELFF. CDR3 in DNA: TGCGCCAGCAGCCAAGATCTACAGGTTTACACCGGGGAGCTGTTTTTT.

This sequence joins TRBV6-5 and TRBJ2-7, with a tentative D call TRBD1 (6 bases). The CDR3 is made up of 15 amino acids. Germline CDR1 and CDR2: MNHEY and SVGAGI. V lost 0 bases to trimming and J lost 0 bases, with 9 bases between them. This CDR3 is CASSYSGHSSYEQYF. The CDR3, as DNA: TGTGCCAGCAGTTACTCGGGACATAGCTCCTACGAGCAGTACTTC.

This clone was counted between two and nine times. This rearrangement joins TRBV5-1 to TRBJ2-1; 12 bases line up with TRBD1. Germline loops: CDR1 SGHRS, CDR2 YFSETQ. Trimming took 4 bases from V and 0 from J; bases not matched to a gene: 11. The CDR3 contains 19 residues. CDR3 loop: CASSAVGTGGAHSYNEQFF. The CDR3 DNA is TGCGCCAGCAGCGCGGTCGGGACAGGGGGCGCCCACTCCTACAATGAGCAGTTCTTC.

The genes are TRBV7-8 and TRBJ2-3; TRBD2 matches at 8 bases. The germline CDR1 and CDR2 sequences are SGHVS and FQNEAQ. CDR3 length equals 12 residues. With V trimmed by 2 bases and J by 8 bases, 0 bases remained unmatched. The CDR3 region is CASSLREGTQYF. Here the CDR3 DNA reads TGTGCCAGCAGCTTACGGGAGGGTACGCAGTATTTT. The full variable domain, completed using reference TRBV7-8 and TRBJ2-3, is GAGVSQSPRYKVAKRGQDVALRCDPISGHVSLFWYQQALGQGPEFLTYFQNEAQLDKSGLPSDRFFAERPEGSVSTLKIQRTQQEDSAVYLCASSLREGTQYFGPGTRLTVL.

CDR3 DNA: TGTGCCAGCAGTTCTCTAACAGGGGGCTCCTACAATGAGCAGTTCTTC. This codes for CASSSLTGGSYNEQFF. V and J are TRBV5-8 and TRBJ2-1, with TRBD1 matching 8 bases. This CDR3 region has 16 residues. Germline CDR1 is SGHTS and CDR2 is YDEGEE. The V gene end was trimmed by 5 bases and the J gene end by 0 bases; junction bases not matched to a gene: 7. The full variable domain, completed using reference TRBV5-8 and TRBJ2-1, is EAGVTQSPTHLIKTRGQQATLRCSPISGHTSVYWYQQALGLGLQFLLWYDEGEERNRGNFPPRFSGRQFPNYSSELNVNALELEDSALYLCASSSLTGGSYNEQFFGPGTRLTVL.

This clone was counted once. This chain's CDR3 is CASRRTGGPWNTGELFF. CDR3 nucleotides: TGTGCCAGCCGTCGGACAGGAGGCCCGTGGAACACCGGGGAGCTGTTTTTT. The rearrangement links TRBV27 to TRBJ2-2, with TRBD1 matching 7 bases. Unmatched junction bases numbered 13, after V lost 8 bases and J lost 1 base. This CDR3 region has 17 residues. Germline CDR1 is MNHEY and CDR2 is SMNVEV (reference sequence).

The V call is TRBV19, the J call TRBJ2-2, with D hard to call. The germline V and J ends were trimmed by 7 bases and 6 bases, with 9 bases remaining between them. The CDR3 runs 12 residues. CDR1 LNHDA and CDR2 SQIVND come from the germline V gene (reference sequence). The CDR3, as DNA: TGTGCCAGTACCCGGTTATCCGGGGAGCTGTTTTTT. Its protein is CASTRLSGELFF. Drawing the rest from reference TRBV19 and TRBJ2-2, the complete variable domain is DGGITQSPKYLFRKEGQNVTLSCEQNLNHDAMYWYRQDPGQGLRLIYYSQIVNDFQKGDIAEGYSVSREKKESFPLTVTSAQKNPTAFYLCASTRLSGELFFGEGSRLTVL.

The CDR3 coding sequence is TGTGCCAGCAGCCCCGGGACAGGTGGGGCCAACGTCCTGACTTTC. It translates to CASSPGTGGANVLTF. The rearrangement links TRBV16 to TRBJ2-6, with 8 nucleotides matching TRBD1. The germline CDR1 and CDR2 sequences are KGHSY and FQNENV. V gave up 4 bases and J gave up 3 bases; unmatched junction bases: 2. The CDR3 contains 15 residues.

V is TRBV11-2 and J is TRBJ2-7; 12 positions match TRBD2. The CDR3 is 19 residues long. Germline assignment: CDR1 SGHAT and CDR2 FQNNGV. With V trimmed by 4 bases and J by 4 bases, 17 bases remained unmatched. CDR3 coding DNA: TGTGCCAGCAGCTCTAACTCACTAGCGGGGGGCCGAAGTCGGTACGAGCAGTACTTC. Protein product: CASSSNSLAGGRSRYEQYF.

V is TRBV6-5 and J is TRBJ2-1, with 7 nucleotides matching TRBD1. The CDR3 has 14 amino acids. J lost 8 bases, V lost 5 bases, and 9 bases had no gene match. Germline lookup yields CDR1 MNHEY and CDR2 SVGAGI. CDR3 DNA sequence: TGTGCCAGCAGTCTGTCCGGGACAGAAGATGAGCAGTTCTTC. Its protein is CASSLSGTEDEQFF.

The chain uses TRBV4-1 and TRBJ2-4; TRBD1 agrees at 7 bases. J lost 7 bases, V lost 4 bases, and 19 bases had no gene match. CDR3 length equals 18 residues. The germline gives CDR1 MGHRA, CDR2 YSYEKL. The CDR3 loop reads CASSLLGPHRGFTNIQYF. DNA of the CDR3: TGCGCCAGCAGCCTATTGGGCCCTCACAGGGGTTTTACGAACATTCAGTACTTC.

V usage is TRBV2 and J usage is TRBJ2-1; 8 nucleotides align to TRBD2. Germline-derived CDR1 and CDR2 are SNHLY and FYNNEI. With V trimmed by 7 bases and J by 0 bases, 5 bases remained unmatched. This CDR3 contains 15 residues. The CDR3 sequence is CASKKREPSYNEQFF. The DNA for the CDR3 is TGTGCCAGCAAAAAGCGGGAGCCCTCCTACAATGAGCAGTTCTTC.

J is TRBJ1-3 and V is TRBV19; D not resolved. V shed 3 bases and J shed 4 bases, with 4 bases lying between them. The CDR3 extends over 12 amino acids. CDR1 LNHDA and CDR2 SQIVND come from the germline V gene (reference sequence). The CDR3 DNA reads as TGTGCCAGTAGTATTAGCGGAAACACCATATATTTT. As protein: CASSISGNTIYF.

This clone has a handful of counts. CDR3 region: CAISDAGTGGLEQYF. In nucleotides, the CDR3 is TGTGCCATCAGTGATGCCGGGACAGGGGGCTTGGAGCAGTACTTC. This chain joins TRBV10-3 and TRBJ2-7; TRBD1 aligns across 12 bases. Germline CDR1 ENHRY, CDR2 SYGVKD. The junction had 7 bases not matched to a gene; V was cut back by 3 bases and J by 7 bases. The CDR3 is 15 amino acids.

The chain's CDR3 is CASSLGQGSTDTQYF. The DNA for the CDR3 is TGTGCCAGCAGCTTAGGACAGGGCAGCACAGATACGCAGTATTTT. V gene TRBV7-9 combines with J gene TRBJ2-3; 7 bases map to TRBD1. This CDR3 comprises 15 residues. Trimming cost V 1 base and J 0 bases; bases outside gene matches: 1. The germline V gene encodes CDR1 SEHNR and CDR2 FQNEAQ (reference sequence).